The source of this T cell receptor beta chain is a study of regulatory T cells in long-lasting Graves disease. CDR3-region Arm-PCR and iRepertoire HTBI primers produced the TCR beta libraries. Each CDR3 protein gets one entry after TCRdb re-called the multiplex PCR reads with MiXCR. The table has fewer than 500,000 distinct CDR3 sequences, roughly 16% seen once; the top ten hold 12%. This CDR3 has 14 amino acids. Germline loops: CDR1 LGHDT, CDR2 YNNKEL (reference sequence). The ends were cut back, 3 bases at V and 2 bases at J, with 10 bases in the middle. Time point noted: newly diagnosed GD, antithyroid drugs for less than 3 months. RNA from PBMCs was the source of the TCR library. These data were likewise used in another study, on T cells in Graves' hyperthyroidism and ophthalmopathy. As that report states: Orbital computed tomography, thyroid ultrasound, serum thyroxine and TRAb, and clinical symptoms together informed the diagnoses.

The sample consisted of peripheral blood mononuclear cells (PBMCs), taken at new diagnosis, from a patient treated with antithyroid drugs. The chain joins TRBV3-1 to TRBJ2-5; D may correspond to TRBD1 or TRBD2 (5 bases each). The TCR comes from a man between 40 and 49 years old with Graves disease. The CDR3 reads CASSHWDGQETQYF. DNA for the CDR3: TGTGCCAGCAGCCACTGGGACGGACAAGAGACCCAGTACTTC.